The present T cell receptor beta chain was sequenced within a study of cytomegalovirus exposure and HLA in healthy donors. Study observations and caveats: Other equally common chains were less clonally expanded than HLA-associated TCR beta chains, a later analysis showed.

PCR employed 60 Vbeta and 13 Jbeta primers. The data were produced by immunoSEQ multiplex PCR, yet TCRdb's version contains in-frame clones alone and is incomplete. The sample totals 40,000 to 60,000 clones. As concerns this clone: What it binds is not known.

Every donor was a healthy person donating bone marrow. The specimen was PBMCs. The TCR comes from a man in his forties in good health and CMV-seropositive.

Written as DNA, the CDR3 is TGTGCCAGTAGCGGGACCGAAACAGATACGCAGTATTTT. It yields the protein CASSGTETDTQYF. This chain uses TRBV6-5 with TRBJ2-3; 8 nucleotides match TRBD2. Germline CDR1 and CDR2: MNHEY and SVGAGI. Trimming removed 9 bases from V and 3 bases from J; junction bases left unmatched: 5. This CDR3 spans 13 amino acids.